These 7 T cell receptor beta chains were all obtained from the same sample, sequenced in a study of T cells after yellow fever vaccination. Each CDR3 protein is one row after TCRdb ran MiXCR on the 5' RACE reads. Of roughly 16,000 distinct CDR3 sequences listed, under 5% are singletons. This sample comprised PBMCs, either bulk or a sorted T-cell subset (CD4+, CD8+, memory, or dextramer-sorted; not recorded which), obtained 15 days after the yellow fever booster vaccination. These TCRs come from a man aged 30 to 45 who received the YFV17D yellow fever vaccine.

With regard to this clonotype: At one boundary the junction diverges from the germline segment, which might be a read error. The chain combines TRBV7-7 with TRBJ2-6; 9 positions match TRBD1. Germline CDR1 is SSHAT and CDR2 is FNYEAQ (reference sequence). This CDR3 has 19 residues. The CDR3 DNA follows: TGTGCTAGCAGCTTCCCTCAAGACAGGGGGAGCTCTGGGGCCAACGTCCTGACTTTC. Its protein is CASSFPQDRGSSGANVLTF.

This clonotype has at least ten counts. The rearrangement joins TRBV7-9 to TRBJ2-5, with TRBD1 matching 7 bases. This CDR3 is built from 13 residues. Trimming cost V 8 bases and J 5 bases; bases outside gene matches: 8. Germline V gene data show CDR1 as SEHNR and CDR2 as FQNEAQ (reference sequence). DNA of the CDR3: TGTGCCAGCGCCAGGGGGTCGTTGGAGACCCAGTACTTC. Protein: CASARGSLETQYF.

Points on this clonotype: An end of the junction does not agree with germline; a read error may underlie this. The CDR3, as DNA: TGTGCCAGAAGCCAATCTGTAGCGGGTTTCGAGAAGTACTTC. Its translation: CARSQSVAGFEKYF. V and J are TRBV4-2 and TRBJ2-7; 7 nucleotides match TRBD2. CDR3 length: 14 residues. Germline lookup yields CDR1 LGHNA and CDR2 YNFKEQ.

This clonotype was observed at least ten times. The V and J genes are TRBV29-1 and TRBJ1-1, with unresolved D. Germline V gene lookup returns CDR1 SQVTM and CDR2 ANQGSEA. V was cut by 0 bases and J by 1 base, with 9 bases left in between. CDR3 size: 14 residues. CDR3 amino acids: CSVEDRDPNTEAFF. CDR3 nucleotide sequence: TGCAGCGTTGAAGATCGAGACCCGAACACTGAAGCTTTCTTT. Combining the CDR3 with reference TRBV29-1 and TRBJ1-1 gives the whole variable domain SAVISQKPSRDICQRGTSLTIQCQVDSQVTMMFWYRQQPGQSLTLIATANQGSEATYESGFVIDKFPISRPNLTFSTLTVSNMSPEDSSIYLCSVEDRDPNTEAFFGQGTRLTVV.

This clonotype was seen many times. This rearrangement joins TRBV7-9 to TRBJ2-7; D perhaps matches TRBD1 (5 bases). V was clipped by 8 bases and J by 6 bases, with 14 bases between them. CDR1 and CDR2 from the germline V gene are SEHNR and FQNEAQ (reference sequence). CDR3 length equals 12 residues. The CDR3 is CASQGTGAEQYF. CDR3 coding DNA: TGTGCCAGCCAGGGTACTGGGGCCGAGCAGTACTTC.

This clonotype was seen many times. J is TRBJ2-1 and V is TRBV15; D is ambiguous. Germline V gives CDR1 LNHNV, CDR2 YYDKDF (reference sequence). The CDR3 contains 15 residues. V was trimmed by 4 bases and J by 0 bases, leaving 10 bases between them. The CDR3 nucleotides read TGTGCCACCAGCATCCCCGAGAGCTCCTACAATGAGCAGTTCTTC. It codes for CATSIPESSYNEQFF.

This clonotype has at least ten counts. The chain carries TRBV9 and TRBJ2-3; D is tentatively TRBD1 or TRBD2 (5 bases each). Deletions cut 5 bases from V and 7 bases from J, with 20 bases between. The CDR3 has 15 amino acids. Per the germline V gene, CDR1 is SGDLS and CDR2 is YYNGEE. The CDR3 sequence is CASSPDTGPHYTQYF. Written as DNA, the CDR3 is TGTGCCAGCAGTCCAGACACGGGACCACACTATACGCAGTATTTT.